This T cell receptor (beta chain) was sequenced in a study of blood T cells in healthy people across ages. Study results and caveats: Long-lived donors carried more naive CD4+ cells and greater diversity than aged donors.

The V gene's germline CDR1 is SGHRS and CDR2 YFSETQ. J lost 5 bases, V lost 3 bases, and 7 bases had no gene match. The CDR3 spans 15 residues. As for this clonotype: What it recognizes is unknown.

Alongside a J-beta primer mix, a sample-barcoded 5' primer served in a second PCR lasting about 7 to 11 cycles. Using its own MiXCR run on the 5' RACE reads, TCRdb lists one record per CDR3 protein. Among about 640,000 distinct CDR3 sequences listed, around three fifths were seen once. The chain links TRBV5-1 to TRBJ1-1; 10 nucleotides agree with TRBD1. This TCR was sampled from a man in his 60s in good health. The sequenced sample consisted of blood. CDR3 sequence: CASSSETGGDTEAFF. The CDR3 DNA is TGCGCCAGCAGCTCCGAGACAGGGGGCGATACTGAAGCTTTCTTT.